Included here is one TCR beta chain sequence, with context. This sample was included in a study of blood T cells in healthy people across ages. The CDR3 runs 17 residues. Trimming took 0 bases from V and 3 from J, leaving 15 bases between them. Germline V gene data show CDR1 as DFQATT and CDR2 as SNEGSKA (reference sequence). A second PCR, run for about 7 to 11 cycles, used a sample-barcoded 5' primer plus a J-beta primer mix. TCRdb ran MiXCR on the 5' RACE reads and lists one entry per CDR3 protein. The table includes some 700,000 distinct CDR3 sequences, roughly 44% detected once. The source material was blood. The chain couples TRBV20-1 to TRBJ1-6; D is perhaps TRBD1 (6 bases). The receptor was derived from a woman aged 55-75 years in good health. CDR3 protein: CSARDQAGAIYNSPLHF. DNA of the CDR3: TGCAGTGCTAGAGATCAGGCAGGGGCCATCTATAATTCACCCCTCCACTTT.